Each of the 32 T cell receptor beta chains below was sequenced from the same sample in a study of T cell changes during pregnancy in multiple sclerosis. The protocol was immunoSEQ multiplex PCR, while the TCRdb copy is restricted to in-frame clones and leaves out a portion. This sample has fewer than 95,000 clones, with 90% to 95% found just once. Sample: peripheral blood, taken in the third trimester of pregnancy. Source of these receptors: a female donor with multiple sclerosis, enrolled in a pregnancy study.

The genes are TRBV7-8 and TRBJ1-4, with 9 bases aligning to TRBD1. Germline CDR1 reads SGHVS; CDR2 reads FQNEAQ. With 6 bases clipped from V and 8 bases from J, the junction kept 7 bases outside the gene matches. The CDR3 spans 14 residues. CDR3 residues: CASRGLGTGEKLFF. The CDR3 coding sequence is TGTGCCAGCAGGGGCCTAGGGACAGGGGAAAAACTGTTTTTT.

V is TRBV5-1 and J is TRBJ2-5, with 8 bases matching TRBD2. The trim removed 0 bases at V and 4 bases at J, leaving 8 bases unmatched. The CDR3 is 16 residues long. Germline CDR1 SGHRS, CDR2 YFSETQ. The CDR3 loop reads CASSLVAGGRSETQYF. DNA for the CDR3: TGCGCCAGCAGCTTGGTGGCGGGAGGTAGATCAGAGACCCAGTACTTC.

The V call is TRBV28, the J call TRBJ2-7; the D gene is possibly TRBD1 (6 bases). The CDR3 loop spans 14 amino acids. V was cut by 7 bases and J by 2 bases, with 15 bases left in between. Germline CDR1 MDHEN, CDR2 SYDVKM. The CDR3 is CASKHRDGAYEQYF. The CDR3 bases are TGTGCCAGCAAACACAGGGACGGGGCCTACGAGCAGTACTTC.

This sequence joins TRBV11-2 and TRBJ2-5; D is ambiguous. Between the trimmed V and J ends, which lost 5 bases and 2 bases, there was a span of 18 bases. Germline-derived CDR1 and CDR2 are SGHAT and FQNNGV. The CDR3 runs 16 residues. The CDR3 nucleotides read TGTGCCAGCAGCCACCCGATGGCTCACAAACAAGAGACCCAGTACTTC. Protein: CASSHPMAHKQETQYF.

The count of this clone is one. The CDR3 carries no conserved terminal phenylalanine or tryptophan, so it likely arises from a read error. The V and J genes are TRBV4-1 and TRBJ1-1; no firm D call. V was cut by 0 bases and J by 1 base, with 12 bases left in between. The CDR3 is made up of 16 amino acids. Germline-derived CDR1 and CDR2 are MGHRA and YSYEKL. The CDR3 reads CASSQDGGGWNTEAFL. DNA for the CDR3: TGCGCCAGCAGCCAAGATGGAGGAGGATGGAACACTGAAGCTTTCCTT.

The chain combines TRBV7-2 with TRBJ2-3; the D is unclear. Deletions cut 4 bases from V and 2 bases from J, with 16 bases between. Germline CDR1 is SGHTA and CDR2 is FQGNSA. The CDR3 runs 16 residues. CDR3 sequence reads: CASSSRLFRPTDTQYF. The CDR3 DNA reads TGTGCCAGCAGCTCTCGGCTGTTCAGGCCCACAGATACGCAGTATTTT. Drawing the rest from reference TRBV7-2 and TRBJ2-3, the complete variable domain is GAGVSQSPSNKVTEKGKDVELRCDPISGHTALYWYRQSLGQGLEFLIYFQGNSAPDKSGLPSDRFSAERTGGSVSTLTIQRTQQEDSAVYLCASSSRLFRPTDTQYFGPGTRLTVL.

Concerning this clone itself: Other DNA sequences of this sample code for an identical CDR3. The chain combines TRBV7-2 with TRBJ2-7; 11 nucleotides align to TRBD2. The CDR3 is 15 amino acids. The trim removed 1 base at V and 3 bases at J, leaving 2 bases unmatched. Per the germline V gene, CDR1 is SGHTA and CDR2 is FQGNSA. Here the CDR3 DNA reads TGTGCCAGCAGCTTAGGACTAGCGGGGATCTACGAGCAGTACTTC. This codes for CASSLGLAGIYEQYF. Full variable domain (missing parts from reference TRBV7-2 and TRBJ2-7): GAGVSQSPSNKVTEKGKDVELRCDPISGHTALYWYRQSLGQGLEFLIYFQGNSAPDKSGLPSDRFSAERTGGSVSTLTIQRTQQEDSAVYLCASSLGLAGIYEQYFGPGTRLTVT.

V and J are TRBV28 and TRBJ2-7; D not certain. The CDR3 consists of 12 residues. Germline lookup yields CDR1 MDHEN and CDR2 SYDVKM. The ends were cut back, 3 bases at V and 2 bases at J, with 5 bases in the middle. The CDR3 DNA reads TGTGCCAGCAGTTTTGGGCCCTACGAGCAGTACTTC. Amino acid sequence: CASSFGPYEQYF.

The rearrangement uses TRBV6-5 and TRBJ2-3, with TRBD2 identical over 11 bases. Looked up from germline, CDR1 is MNHEY and CDR2 is SVGAGI. J lost 5 bases, V lost 6 bases, and 4 bases had no gene match. CDR3 length equals 14 residues. In nucleotides, the CDR3 is TGTGCCAGCAGACTAGCGGGAGAGGGAGATACGCAGTATTTT. Residues: CASRLAGEGDTQYF.

CDR3 nucleotides: TGTGCCACCACTTTTGGGGGAGGAGTCGCAGATACGCAGTATTTT. This codes for CATTFGGGVADTQYF. This chain links TRBV2 with TRBJ2-3, with a weak D call TRBD2 (6 bases). The germline CDR1 and CDR2 sequences are SNHLY and FYNNEI. Between the trimmed V and J ends, which lost 10 bases and 4 bases, there was a span of 21 bases. The length of the CDR3 is 15 residues. Full variable domain (remainder filled in from reference TRBV2 and TRBJ2-3): EPEVTQTPSHQVTQMGQEVILRCVPISNHLYFYWYRQILGQKVEFLVSFYNNEISEKSEIFDDQFSVERPDGSNFTLKIRSTKLEDSAMYFCATTFGGGVADTQYFGPGTRLTVL.

This chain connects TRBV29-1 to TRBJ1-1; maybe TRBD1 (5 bases). Germline CDR1 SQVTM, CDR2 ANQGSEA. Trimming removed 6 bases from V and 6 bases from J, with 14 bases in between. The CDR3 sequence is 12 residues long. The CDR3 is CSVGNRFSEAFF. In DNA, the CDR3 is TGCAGCGTGGGGAACAGGTTCTCTGAAGCTTTCTTT.

The CDR3: CASSLFARGSNYGYTF. CDR3 DNA: TGTGCCAGCAGTTTATTCGCTAGGGGCAGTAACTATGGCTACACCTTC. The J gene is TRBJ1-2, the V gene TRBV27; tentatively, D is TRBD1 (5 bases). Germline assignment: CDR1 MNHEY and CDR2 SMNVEV (reference sequence). The CDR3 is 16 residues long. The germline V and J ends were trimmed by 1 base and 1 base, with 13 bases remaining between them.

The V gene is TRBV5-8, the J gene TRBJ1-5; 7 positions agree with TRBD1. The CDR3 consists of 14 residues. The germline V gene has CDR1 SGHTS and CDR2 YDEGEE. V trimming: 4 bases; J trimming: 6 bases; junction bases outside the gene matches: 7. CDR3 DNA: TGTGCCAGCAGCAACGACAGGGCTAGTCAGCCCCAGCATTTT. It is translated as CASSNDRASQPQHF.

The chain uses TRBV5-1 and TRBJ2-1, with D perhaps TRBD1 (5 bases). The V and J ends lost 1 base and 6 bases respectively, with 14 bases between them. Germline V gene data show CDR1 as SGHRS and CDR2 as YFSETQ. CDR3 size: 15 residues. The CDR3 loop is CASSLLRGAPNEQFF. The DNA of the CDR3 is TGCGCCAGCAGCTTGTTAAGGGGCGCCCCCAATGAGCAGTTCTTC.

The gene calls are TRBV7-8 and TRBJ2-3; unclear D gene. V lost 3 bases, J lost 0 bases, and 4 bases lay in between. Germline assignment: CDR1 SGHVS and CDR2 FQNEAQ. The CDR3 length is 13 residues. CDR3 nucleotide sequence: TGTGCCAGCAGCTTCGTCAGCACAGATACGCAGTATTTT. It specifies CASSFVSTDTQYF.

This clone was seen a single time. The CDR3 region has the DNA TGTGCCAGCAGCTTGGGGGGAGGCCTACTGGGGTACGAGCAGTACTTC. Protein sequence: CASSLGGGLLGYEQYF. The genes are TRBV7-2 and TRBJ2-7, with D possibly TRBD2 on 6 matching bases. The germline V gene encodes CDR1 SGHTA and CDR2 FQGNSA. The CDR3 has 16 residues. V dropped 3 bases and J dropped 4 bases, with 19 bases sitting between them.

This chain links TRBV6-1 with TRBJ1-5, with D unresolved. V was clipped by 7 bases and J by 0 bases, with 7 bases between them. The CDR3 loop spans 13 amino acids. Germline V CDR1 and CDR2: MNHNS, SASEGT. CDR3 bases: TGTGCCAGCACAGCGTATAGCAATCAGCCCCAGCATTTT. As protein: CASTAYSNQPQHF.

V usage is TRBV5-1 and J usage is TRBJ2-1; tentative D call: TRBD2 (5 bases). Per germline, CDR1 SGHRS and CDR2 YFSETQ. This CDR3 contains 15 residues. V shed 3 bases and J shed 1 base, with 11 bases lying between them. CDR3 amino acids: CASSSTSRSYNEQFF. For the CDR3, the DNA is TGCGCCAGCAGCTCTACTAGTAGGTCCTACAATGAGCAGTTCTTC.

V is TRBV5-6 and J is TRBJ2-7; 11 positions agree with TRBD2. In germline, CDR1 is SGHDT, CDR2 YYEEEE. V shed 4 bases, J shed 2 bases, and the junction held 8 bases outside the gene matches. This CDR3 has 16 amino acids. The CDR3 nucleotides read TGTGCCAGCAGCGCCCCACTAGCGGGAGAACCCTACGAGCAGTACTTC. Protein: CASSAPLAGEPYEQYF.

The chain joins TRBV10-3 to TRBJ1-1; D unclear. CDR1 and CDR2 (germline): ENHRY, SYGVKD. This CDR3 has 14 amino acids. V was pared by 0 bases and J by 4 bases, with 9 bases between. CDR3 amino acids: CAISESREGTEAFF. CDR3 in DNA: TGTGCCATCAGTGAGTCCCGGGAGGGCACTGAAGCTTTCTTT.

The chain's CDR3 is CAWSWGRRTINEQFF. The CDR3 nucleotides are TGTGCCTGGAGTTGGGGGCGGCGGACGATAAATGAGCAGTTCTTC. The V and J genes are TRBV30 and TRBJ2-1; perhaps TRBD1 as D (6 bases). The CDR3 totals 15 residues. V was shortened by 2 bases and J by 7 bases, with 18 bases between the two germline ends. In germline, CDR1 is GTSNPN, CDR2 SVGIG (reference sequence).

This chain connects TRBV5-1 to TRBJ2-1; TRBD2 matches at 11 bases. The V and J ends lost 6 bases and 4 bases, in that order; junction bases with no gene match: 6. Germline V CDR1 and CDR2: SGHRS, YFSETQ. This CDR3 is 15 amino acids long. Here the CDR3 DNA reads TGCGCCAGCACACCCGGGACTAGCGGTTACAATGAGCAGTTCTTC. Translation gives CASTPGTSGYNEQFF. The variable domain in full, with the rest retrieved from reference TRBV5-1 and TRBJ2-1, is KAGVTQTPRYLIKTRGQQVTLSCSPISGHRSVSWYQQTPGQGLQFLFEYFSETQRNKGNFPGRFSGRQFSNSRSEMNVSTLELGDSALYLCASTPGTSGYNEQFFGPGTRLTVL.

V is TRBV5-4 and J is TRBJ2-2, with 12 bases aligning to TRBD2. With V trimmed by 4 bases and J by 5 bases, 9 bases remained unmatched. The CDR3 consists of 17 residues. Germline V lookup: CDR1 SGHNT, CDR2 YYREEE (reference sequence). The CDR3 region is CASSVGLAGTATGELFF. CDR3 bases: TGTGCCAGCAGCGTAGGACTAGCGGGAACGGCGACCGGGGAGCTGTTTTTT.

The rearrangement uses TRBV14 and TRBJ2-3, with TRBD2 matching 10 bases. In germline, CDR1 is SGHDN, CDR2 FVKESK. V shed 6 bases and J 2 bases; nucleotides not matched to a gene: 8. The CDR3 runs 16 residues. The CDR3 sequence: CASSLGTSVLTDTQYF. The CDR3 bases are TGTGCCAGCAGTCTCGGGACTAGCGTTCTCACAGATACGCAGTATTTT.

V gene TRBV2 combines with J gene TRBJ2-1, with D perhaps TRBD1 (6 bases). The V and J ends lost 5 bases and 9 bases respectively, with 14 bases between them. The CDR3 sequence is 13 residues long. CDR1 and CDR2 (germline): SNHLY, FYNNEI. CDR3 coding DNA: TGTGCCAGCAGTCCCCAAGGGGGAGCTGAGCAGTTCTTC. Translating gives CASSPQGGAEQFF.

The V and J genes are TRBV7-2 and TRBJ2-3; tentative D call: TRBD2 (5 bases). Per germline, CDR1 SGHTA and CDR2 FQGNSA. Trimming stripped 8 bases from V and 5 bases from J, with 14 bases between. CDR3 length equals 13 residues. Here the CDR3 reads CASRWSGEDTQYF. The CDR3 DNA is TGTGCCAGCCGATGGTCCGGGGAAGATACGCAGTATTTT.

V gene TRBV5-1 combines with J gene TRBJ2-1, with TRBD2 matching 9 bases. The trim removed 1 base at V and 9 bases at J, leaving 8 bases unmatched. Germline values: CDR1 SGHRS, CDR2 YFSETQ. CDR3 length: 15 residues. CDR3 in amino acids: CASSLTVSGSGEQFF. DNA of the CDR3: TGCGCCAGCAGCTTGACGGTTAGCGGGAGTGGTGAGCAGTTCTTC.

The V gene is TRBV7-9, the J gene TRBJ2-7, with D perhaps matching TRBD1 (6 bases). V was clipped by 5 bases and J by 3 bases, with 14 bases between them. Germline CDR1 and CDR2: SEHNR and FQNEAQ (reference sequence). The CDR3 consists of 14 residues. The chain's CDR3 is CASSPRTEIYEQYF. DNA of the CDR3: TGTGCCAGCAGCCCCCGGACAGAGATCTACGAGCAGTACTTC.

The rearrangement uses TRBV2 and TRBJ2-7; 9 bases align to TRBD1. V shed 6 bases and J 3 bases; nucleotides not matched to a gene: 6. Germline V gives CDR1 SNHLY, CDR2 FYNNEI. The CDR3 totals 14 residues. This chain's CDR3 is CASRTGTGSYEQYF. The CDR3 DNA sequence: TGTGCCAGCAGAACCGGGACAGGGAGCTACGAGCAGTACTTC.

This clone was seen just once. The chain is built from TRBV28 and TRBJ2-7, with a weak D call TRBD1 (5 bases). Germline lookup yields CDR1 MDHEN and CDR2 SYDVKM. The CDR3 has 14 residues. Trimming stripped 2 bases from V and 5 bases from J, with 13 bases between. CDR3 sequence reads: CASSLVGAIHEQYF. In DNA, the CDR3 is TGTGCCAGCAGTTTAGTAGGGGCTATTCACGAGCAGTACTTC.

V and J are TRBV6-1 and TRBJ2-4; D possibly corresponds to TRBD1 (5 bases). Germline V lookup: CDR1 MNHNS, CDR2 SASEGT. This CDR3 has 15 amino acids. With 2 bases removed from V and 9 bases from J, the gap between germline ends came to 17 bases. DNA of the CDR3: TGTGCCAGCAGTGAAACTTCAGGGCGAAATGGCATTCAGTACTTC. Its translation: CASSETSGRNGIQYF.

This sequence joins TRBV28 and TRBJ1-5; weak D call: TRBD1 (6 bases). Germline CDR1 and CDR2: MDHEN and SYDVKM. Trimming cost V 4 bases and J 6 bases, with 16 bases left between them. The CDR3 totals 15 residues. The CDR3 is CASSSPTGMGQPQHF. DNA of the CDR3: TGTGCCAGCAGTTCCCCGACAGGTATGGGTCAGCCCCAGCATTTT.